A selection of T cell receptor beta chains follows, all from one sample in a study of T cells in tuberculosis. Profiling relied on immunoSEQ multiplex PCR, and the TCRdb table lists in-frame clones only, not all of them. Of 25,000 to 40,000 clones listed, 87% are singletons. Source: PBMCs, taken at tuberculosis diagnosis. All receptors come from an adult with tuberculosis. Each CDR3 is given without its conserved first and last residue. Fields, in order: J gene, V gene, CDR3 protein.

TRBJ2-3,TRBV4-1,ASSQDVTDTQY
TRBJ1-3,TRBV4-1,ASSQDSGRDGAGNTIY
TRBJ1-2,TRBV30,AWSLGQSGGYT
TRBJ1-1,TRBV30,AWSVPISRRRNTEAF
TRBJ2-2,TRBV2,ASSDNPAGELF
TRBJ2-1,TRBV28,ASSFASGTGFVWEQF
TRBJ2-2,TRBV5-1,ASSLEGPHAGTGELF
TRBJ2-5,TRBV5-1,ASSLVQGGPGTQY
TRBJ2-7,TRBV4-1,ASSQGRLAGGTSSYEQY
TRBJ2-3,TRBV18,ASSPNRDGTDTQY
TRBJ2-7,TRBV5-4,ASSLDLGNYEQY
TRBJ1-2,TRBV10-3,AISEGTGFAFT